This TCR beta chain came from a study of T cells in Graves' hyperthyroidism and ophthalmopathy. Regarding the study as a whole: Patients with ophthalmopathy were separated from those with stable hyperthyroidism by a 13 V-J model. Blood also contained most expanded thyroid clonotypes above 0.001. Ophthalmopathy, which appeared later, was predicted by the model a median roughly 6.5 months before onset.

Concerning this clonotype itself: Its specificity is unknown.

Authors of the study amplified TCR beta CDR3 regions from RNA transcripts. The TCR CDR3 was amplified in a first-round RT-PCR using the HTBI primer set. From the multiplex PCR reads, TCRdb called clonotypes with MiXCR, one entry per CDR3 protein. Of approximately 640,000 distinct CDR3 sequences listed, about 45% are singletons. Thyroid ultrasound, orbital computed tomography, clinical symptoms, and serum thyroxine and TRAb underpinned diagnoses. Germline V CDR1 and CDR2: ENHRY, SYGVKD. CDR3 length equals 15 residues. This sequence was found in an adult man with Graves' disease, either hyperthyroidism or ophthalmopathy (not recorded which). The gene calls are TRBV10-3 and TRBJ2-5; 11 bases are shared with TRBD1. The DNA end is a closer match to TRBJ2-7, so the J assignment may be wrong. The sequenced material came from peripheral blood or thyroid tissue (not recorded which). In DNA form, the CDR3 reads TGTGCCATCAGTGGGACAGGGGGCCATACCTACGAGCAGTACTTC. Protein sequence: CAISGTGGHTYEQYF.